What follows is one T cell receptor beta chain and its context. The antigen is not known. This sample is part of a study of response to subunit inactivated influenza vaccine. Notes on the study in general: Each seasonal flu vaccination may recruit only limited new T cells, authors suggested.

TCRdb analysed the RT-PCR reads with MiXCR anew, one entry per CDR3 protein. Here the sample spans a few hundred thousand distinct CDR3 sequences, 14% being singletons. The CDR3 contains 15 residues. Germline assignment: CDR1 LNHNV and CDR2 YYDKDF (reference sequence). V shed 4 bases, J shed 3 bases, and the junction held 3 bases outside the gene matches. The chain carries TRBV15 and TRBJ2-1, with TRBD1 matching 10 bases. The clonotype originates from a man aged 50 to 60 who received an inactivated influenza vaccine. This specimen consisted of PBMCs from blood, obtained about 12 days after vaccination. This chain's CDR3 is CATSIRTGGYNEQFF. DNA for the CDR3: TGTGCCACCAGCATAAGGACAGGGGGCTACAATGAGCAGTTCTTC.